The sample holds a few counts of the clone carrying this TCR beta chain. The antigen is not known. Extracted total RNA amounted to at least 5 micrograms for each sample. Then a second PCR, running roughly 6 to 11 cycles, was carried out with a sample-barcoded 5' primer and a J-beta primer mix. TCRdb used MiXCR to reprocess the 5' RACE reads, holding one entry per CDR3 protein. The sample consists of 1.5 million to 2 million distinct CDR3 sequences, around 35% of them appearing once. These data belong to a study of blood T cells in healthy people across ages. The wider study: Template-switching capture recovered about one barcoded beta molecule per two T cells.

Trimming shortened V by 3 bases and J by 0 bases, and 12 bases separated the two germline ends. CDR3 length: 15 residues. Germline CDR1 MDHEN, CDR2 SYDVKM. Overall study results and limits: Fewer expanded clones and more diversity marked long-lived versus aged donors.

The sequenced sample consisted of blood. The origin of this receptor is a woman aged 25 to 39 in good health. The chain employs TRBV28 and TRBJ2-7; weak D call: TRBD2 (6 bases). CDR3 coding DNA: TGTGCCAGCAGTTTGCGCGGGATATTCTCCTACGAGCAGTACTTC. As protein: CASSLRGIFSYEQYF.